Following are 22 T cell receptor beta chains from one sample sequenced in a study of T-cell reconstitution after alpha-beta-depleted transplantation in children. Molecular barcoding with unique molecular identifiers was used for the TCRbeta library. TCRdb recomputed calls from the PCR reads with MiXCR, one row per CDR3 protein. Among hundreds of thousands of distinct CDR3 sequences, 16% were seen once, and the ten largest hold 0.85% to 1.3%. The starting material was PBMCs from the stem cell graft donor, obtained from the stem cell graft. These receptors came from a human donor who donated a stem cell graft to a child with acute myeloid leukemia.

The chain couples TRBV27 to TRBJ2-5, with D tentatively TRBD1 (6 bases). The CDR3 covers 13 residues. Germline V gene data show CDR1 as MNHEY and CDR2 as SMNVEV (reference sequence). V was clipped by 8 bases and J by 2 bases, with 12 bases between them. The CDR3 region is CASATGKQETQYF. In DNA form, the CDR3 reads TGTGCCAGCGCCACAGGGAAACAAGAGACCCAGTACTTC.

This clonotype was picked up a small number of times. The chain has TRBV12-3 or TRBV12-4 and TRBJ1-1, with no clear D. CDR3 size: 15 residues. V was trimmed by 5 bases and J by 0 bases, leaving 13 bases between them. Here the CDR3 reads CASSLGSLLNTEAFF. The CDR3 DNA reads TGTGCCAGCAGTCTCGGTTCCCTTTTGAACACTGAAGCTTTCTTT.

This clonotype was detected ten times or more. The genes are TRBV12-3 or TRBV12-4 and TRBJ2-3; maybe TRBD2 (6 bases). The CDR3 contains 11 residues. V lost 8 bases and J lost 4, with 7 bases in between. The CDR3 loop is CASGGPDTQYF. The CDR3, as DNA: TGTGCCAGCGGAGGGCCAGATACGCAGTATTTT.

V usage is TRBV15 and J usage is TRBJ2-7; D not resolved. The CDR3 is made up of 15 amino acids. Germline V lookup: CDR1 LNHNV, CDR2 YYDKDF (reference sequence). V gave up 0 bases and J gave up 0 bases, with 9 bases separating them. CDR3 loop: CATSRELRRSYEQYF. CDR3 sequence (DNA): TGTGCCACCAGCAGAGAGCTCAGGCGCTCCTACGAGCAGTACTTC.

In this sample, this clonotype turned up many times. The J gene is TRBJ2-5, the V gene TRBV5-1, with D perhaps matching TRBD1 (6 bases). Trimming pared 4 bases from V and 4 bases from J, leaving 17 bases between. The CDR3 has 15 amino acids. Germline V gene data show CDR1 as SGHRS and CDR2 as YFSETQ. CDR3 loop: CASSPADSRRETQYF. In DNA form, the CDR3 reads TGCGCCAGCAGCCCGGCGGACAGTAGACGAGAGACCCAGTACTTC.

This clonotype has at least ten counts. The V gene is TRBV5-5, the J gene TRBJ2-7; 9 positions agree with TRBD1. CDR3 size: 15 residues. CDR1 SGHKS and CDR2 YYEKEE come from the germline V gene (reference sequence). J lost 0 bases, V lost 2 bases, and 3 bases had no gene match. The CDR3 sequence is CASSFGTGSSYEQYV. CDR3 bases: TGTGCCAGCAGCTTCGGGACAGGGAGCTCCTACGAGCAGTACGTC.

This chain links TRBV5-1 with TRBJ2-5; tentatively, D is TRBD1 (5 bases). Germline V gives CDR1 SGHRS, CDR2 YFSETQ. The CDR3 has 16 amino acids. Trimming cost V 4 bases and J 2 bases, with 18 bases left between them. CDR3 sequence (DNA): TGCGCCAGCAGCCCTGGTGGGGCCGGTAGACAAGAGACCCAGTACTTC. Its translation: CASSPGGAGRQETQYF.

This clonotype has more than one count but fewer than ten. The chain couples TRBV7-9 to TRBJ1-6; D uncertain. Trimming shortened V by 5 bases and J by 6 bases, and 14 bases separated the two germline ends. Germline CDR1 is SEHNR and CDR2 is FQNEAQ (reference sequence). This CDR3 comprises 15 residues. Here the CDR3 reads CASSALEGVNSPLHF. The CDR3 DNA reads TGTGCCAGCAGCGCCCTCGAGGGCGTTAATTCACCCCTCCACTTT.

The table lists this clonotype with many counts. The gene calls are TRBV6-5 and TRBJ1-1; 8 nucleotides agree with TRBD1. This CDR3 comprises 16 residues. Losses at the gene ends were 1 base for V and 0 bases for J; bases not matched to a gene: 4. Germline V gives CDR1 MNHEY, CDR2 SVGAGI. The CDR3 loop reads CASSYFSGGMNTEAFF. CDR3 coding DNA: TGTGCCAGCAGTTACTTTTCAGGGGGCATGAACACTGAAGCTTTCTTT.

A remark on this clonotype: This may be a read error, as it is one base from a much larger clone. The chain employs TRBV20-1 and TRBJ2-1, with TRBD2 as a possible D gene (7 bases). Per germline, CDR1 DFQATT and CDR2 SNEGSKA (reference sequence). V gave up 1 base and J gave up 9 bases, with 22 bases separating them. This CDR3 comprises 16 residues. The CDR3 loop reads CSARVPVRGAQGEQFF. The CDR3 DNA is TGCAGTGCTAGAGTCCCTGTTCGGGGGGCCCAGGGTGAGCAGTTCTTC.

This clonotype was counted many times. The J gene is TRBJ1-1, the V gene TRBV12-3 or TRBV12-4; D possibly corresponds to TRBD1 (5 bases). Trimming left V 1 base short and J 5 bases short, with 14 bases between. CDR3 length: 15 residues. CDR3 amino acids: CASSLGEGPSTEAFF. The DNA of the CDR3 is TGTGCCAGCAGTTTAGGCGAGGGGCCGAGTACTGAAGCTTTCTTT.

This chain links TRBV12-3 or TRBV12-4 with TRBJ1-1, with 7 bases aligning to TRBD1. The CDR3 contains 19 residues. The V segment lost 0 bases and the J segment 0 bases; nucleotides outside the gene matches: 13. CDR3 sequence reads: CASSLALGRGLFMNTEAFF. The CDR3 DNA follows: TGTGCCAGCAGTTTAGCGCTTGGCAGGGGGTTATTCATGAACACTGAAGCTTTCTTT.

This clonotype came up many times. J is TRBJ2-2 and V is TRBV20-1; D ambiguous. Trimming shortened V by 3 bases and J by 3 bases, and 14 bases separated the two germline ends. There are 15 residues in the CDR3. Germline V lookup: CDR1 DFQATT, CDR2 SNEGSKA (reference sequence). CDR3 sequence: CSARPPLGDTGELFF. CDR3 coding DNA: TGCAGTGCTAGGCCGCCCCTTGGGGACACCGGGGAGCTGTTTTTT.

This clonotype showed up many times. V is TRBV20-1 and J is TRBJ2-7; the D gene is possibly TRBD2 (6 bases). Germline V CDR1 and CDR2: DFQATT, SNEGSKA (reference sequence). The CDR3 covers 13 residues. V lost 5 bases and J lost 0, with 11 bases in between. CDR3 sequence reads: CSAEGGSSYEQYF. The CDR3 DNA sequence: TGCAGTGCTGAGGGAGGCTCCTCCTACGAGCAGTACTTC.

Only a few counts were recorded for this clonotype. The CDR3 reads CASRSGVDGYTF. CDR3 DNA: TGTGCCAGCAGGTCAGGGGTGGATGGCTACACCTTC. The V call is TRBV12-3 or TRBV12-4, the J call TRBJ1-2; weak D call: TRBD1 (6 bases). The CDR3 has 12 amino acids. V shed 6 bases and J shed 6 bases, with 11 bases lying between them.

This clonotype appeared many times. The chain joins TRBV20-1 to TRBJ1-5; TRBD1 aligns across 7 bases. The CDR3 loop spans 15 amino acids. From germline, CDR1 is DFQATT and CDR2 SNEGSKA (reference sequence). J gave up 0 bases and V 5 bases, and 7 bases lay outside the gene matches. In DNA, the CDR3 is TGCAGTGCTGCTCCAGGGGGTAATAGCAATCAGCCCCAGCATTTT. Its translation is CSAAPGGNSNQPQHF.

This clonotype was observed at least ten times. The chain is built from TRBV20-1 and TRBJ1-4, with D unresolved. Trimming took 6 bases from V and 8 from J, leaving 13 bases between them. The germline V gene encodes CDR1 DFQATT and CDR2 SNEGSKA (reference sequence). This CDR3 is 12 amino acids long. CDR3 residues: CSAPENGEKLFF. The DNA for the CDR3 is TGCAGTGCCCCGGAGAATGGGGAAAAACTGTTTTTT.

This clonotype has ten or more counts. V gene TRBV20-1 combines with J gene TRBJ2-4; tentatively, D is TRBD1 or TRBD2 (5 bases each). The CDR3 has 11 amino acids. Germline-derived CDR1 and CDR2 are DFQATT and SNEGSKA (reference sequence). This CDR3 is CRGVAKNIQYF. Written as DNA, the CDR3 is TGCAGGGGGGTAGCCAAAAACATTCAGTACTTC.

In its sample, this clonotype was seen a few times. This rearrangement joins TRBV24-1 to TRBJ2-2; 11 bases map to TRBD1. In germline, CDR1 is KGHDR, CDR2 SFDVKD. The CDR3 sequence is 13 residues long. V lost 8 bases, J lost 10 bases, and 5 bases stayed unmatched. CDR3 DNA: TGTGCCACCAAGGGACAGGGGGATGAGGAGCTGTTTTTT. Protein: CATKGQGDEELFF.

In this sample, this clonotype turned up a few times. V and J are TRBV20-1 and TRBJ2-2; a weak D match, TRBD2 (7 bases). V lost 6 bases, J lost 4 bases, and 18 bases lay in between. From germline, CDR1 is DFQATT and CDR2 SNEGSKA (reference sequence). CDR3 length: 15 residues. The CDR3 DNA sequence: TGCAGTGCAAGAAAGGGGGGGAAACCCACCGGGGAGCTGTTTTTT. Amino acids: CSARKGGKPTGELFF.

This clonotype was recorded many times. The V call is TRBV12-3 or TRBV12-4, the J call TRBJ1-2; no reliable D call. The V and J ends lost 1 base and 5 bases respectively, with 11 bases between them. The CDR3 is 14 residues long. The DNA for the CDR3 is TGTGCCAGCAGTTTAGGGGCGGACGGATATGGCTACACCTTC. Its translation is CASSLGADGYGYTF.

The V gene is TRBV29-1, the J gene TRBJ2-5; D might be TRBD1 (5 bases). The V gene lost 2 bases and the J gene lost 9 bases, with 13 bases spanning the gap. The CDR3 contains 12 residues. Germline CDR1 is SQVTM and CDR2 is ANQGSEA. The CDR3 spells CSVEISQGAQYF. The CDR3 DNA reads TGCAGCGTTGAAATCTCCCAAGGGGCCCAGTACTTC.